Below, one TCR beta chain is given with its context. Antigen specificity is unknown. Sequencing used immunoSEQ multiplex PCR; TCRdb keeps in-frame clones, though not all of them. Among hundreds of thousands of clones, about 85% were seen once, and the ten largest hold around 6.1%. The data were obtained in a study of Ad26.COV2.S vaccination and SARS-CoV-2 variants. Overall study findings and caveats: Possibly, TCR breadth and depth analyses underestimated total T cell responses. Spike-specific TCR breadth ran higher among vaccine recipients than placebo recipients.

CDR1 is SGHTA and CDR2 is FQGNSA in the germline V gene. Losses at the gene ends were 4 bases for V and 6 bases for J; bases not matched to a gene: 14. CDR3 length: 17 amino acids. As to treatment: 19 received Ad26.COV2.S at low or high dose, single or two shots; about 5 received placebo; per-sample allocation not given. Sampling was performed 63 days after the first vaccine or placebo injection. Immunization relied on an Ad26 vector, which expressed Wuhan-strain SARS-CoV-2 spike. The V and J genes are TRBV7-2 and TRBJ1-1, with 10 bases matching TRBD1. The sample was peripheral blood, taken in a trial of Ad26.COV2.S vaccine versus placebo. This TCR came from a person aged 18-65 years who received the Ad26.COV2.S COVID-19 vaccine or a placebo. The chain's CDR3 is CASSSGQGFIKGSEAFF. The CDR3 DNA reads TGTGCCAGCAGCTCGGGACAGGGGTTTATAAAGGGCTCTGAAGCTTTCTTT.